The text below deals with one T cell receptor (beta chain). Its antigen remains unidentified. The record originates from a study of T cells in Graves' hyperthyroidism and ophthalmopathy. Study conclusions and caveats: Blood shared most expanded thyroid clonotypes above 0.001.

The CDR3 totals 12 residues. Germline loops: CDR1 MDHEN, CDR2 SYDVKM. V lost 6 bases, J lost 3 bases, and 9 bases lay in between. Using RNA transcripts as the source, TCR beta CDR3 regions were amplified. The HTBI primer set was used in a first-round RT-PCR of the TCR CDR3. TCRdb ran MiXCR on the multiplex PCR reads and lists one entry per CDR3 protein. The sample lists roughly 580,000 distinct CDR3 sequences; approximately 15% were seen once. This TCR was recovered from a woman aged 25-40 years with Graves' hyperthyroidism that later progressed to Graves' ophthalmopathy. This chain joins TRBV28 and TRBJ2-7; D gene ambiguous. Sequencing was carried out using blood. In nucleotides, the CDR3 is TGTGCCAGCAGGGAGCTAGACTACGAGCAGTACTTC. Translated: CASRELDYEQYF.